This TCR beta chain originates from a study of blood T cells in healthy people across ages (dated by TCRdb to 2013 to 2016). Concerning the study at large: In model experiments, template switching captured roughly one uniquely barcoded TCR beta cDNA molecule for every two T cells. The study measured age-related changes in TCR beta repertoire diversity using deep sequencing normalized with unique cDNA molecular identifiers. The donors were divided into four age groups: young (average about 15 years), middle-aged (almost 40), aged (around 59) and long-lived (82). Donors of different ages were randomly distributed across sequencing lanes to avoid experimental bias. For two donors (one aged 18 to 30 and one aged 80 or older), the study analyzed two additional independent replicas of 1 million unique cDNA reads from the same blood draw.

The method behind the library was 5' RACE. Sequenced using an Illumina HiSeq 2500. The second PCR ran for roughly 7 to 11 cycles and used a J-beta primer mix along with a sample-barcoded 5' primer. A unique molecular identifier was introduced onto each TCR beta cDNA molecule by a template-switch 5' adaptor carrying 12 random nucleotides. At least 2.5 million CDR3-containing paired-end reads were obtained from each sample. All of the RNA was converted into first-strand cDNA using the Mint cDNA synthesis kit, with a TRBC-specific oligonucleotide serving as the primer. Following uracil-DNA glycosylase treatment, a first 18-cycle PCR with universal primers M1SS and BC2_uni_R was performed on all cDNA. The paper's processing steps were these. Normalization of each sample was performed by random selection of 1 million high-quality reads, each carrying a distinct molecular identifier. Reads sharing molecular identifiers were discarded rather than binned into consensus sequences. MiTCR, with a Q25 quality threshold and the strictest error-elimination algorithm, was used for CDR3 identification, clonotype clustering and error correction. A nonparametric unseen species model with Euler transformation was used to estimate lower-bound total TCR beta diversity. Through fastp at Q25 and MiXCR, TCRdb rebuilt clones from the public reads, retaining in-frame beta chains. For every CDR3 protein sequence, its rows merge into one entry that carries the most common genes and DNA. These V and J calls rely on TCRdb rather than the paper's analysis. The sample table shows around 800,000 distinct CDR3 sequences, and about half are seen once. The ten largest clones represent 15% to 20% of the sample.

This clonotype was observed a few times. Its cognate antigen has yet to be identified. Base quality data are lacking; no much larger clone is found one base away. The CDR3 runs 18 amino acids, cysteine and phenylalanine included. The sequence is cut down to CDR3 DNA, 54 bases in frame from base 1. Looking up the germline V gene yields CDR1 LGHNA and CDR2 YSLEER. V lost 0 bases and J lost 5 bases, and the count of bases not matched to a germline gene is 12. Findings and caveats that apply to the study as a whole: There was a strong correlation between observed TCR beta diversity and the percentage of naive T cells measured by flow cytometry. Conclusive comparison of naive and antigen-experienced compartments was prevented by the profiling of bulk unsorted PBMCs. Total diversity estimates from one million sequenced T cells were considered lower bounds and underestimates. Compared with the aged group, more naive CD4+ T cells, fewer expanded clones and increased TCR diversity were shown by the long-lived group, suggesting age selection. The CMV infection status of donors was not known, potentially confounding age-related changes in expanded clonotypes. As age increased, observed TCR beta diversity per million T cells dropped in a roughly linear way, and a significant reduction was already evident by age about 36.

The 35 to 40 donors, aged 6 to 90 years, were systemically healthy Caucasian individuals from Russia. Each donor gave ten milliliters of peripheral blood, drawn into EDTA-treated Vacutainer tubes. Ficoll-Paque density-gradient centrifugation was used to isolate PBMCs, with at least 7 million per sample. Trizol reagent was used to extract total RNA from the PBMCs, yielding at least 5 micrograms per sample. For every donor, flow cytometry on a PBMC aliquot measured the percentage of naive CD45RAhigh/CD27high T cells. Sample: blood. This sequence uses TRBV4-3 and TRBJ2-3, and 9 junction bases match TRBD2. The receptor was derived from a man of 80 years or more in good health. This receptor carries the CDR3 CASSQEATFSGGRDTQYF. Here is the DNA: TGCGCCAGCAGCCAAGAAGCTACATTTAGCGGGGGAAGAGATACGCAGTATTTT.